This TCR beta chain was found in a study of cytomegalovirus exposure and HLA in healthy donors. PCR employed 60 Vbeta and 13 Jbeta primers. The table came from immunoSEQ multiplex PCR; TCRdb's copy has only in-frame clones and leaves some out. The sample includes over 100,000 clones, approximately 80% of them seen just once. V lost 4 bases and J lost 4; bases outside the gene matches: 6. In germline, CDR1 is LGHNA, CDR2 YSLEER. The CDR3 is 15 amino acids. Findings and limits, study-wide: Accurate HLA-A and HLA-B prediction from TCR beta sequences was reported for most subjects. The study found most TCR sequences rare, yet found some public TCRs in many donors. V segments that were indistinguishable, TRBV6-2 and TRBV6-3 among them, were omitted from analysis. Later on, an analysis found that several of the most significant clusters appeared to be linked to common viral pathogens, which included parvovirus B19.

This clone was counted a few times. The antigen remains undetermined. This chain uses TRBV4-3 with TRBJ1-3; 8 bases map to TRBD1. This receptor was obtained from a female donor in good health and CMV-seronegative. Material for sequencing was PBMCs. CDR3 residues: CASSPSDRAGNTIYF. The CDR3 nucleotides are TGCGCCAGCAGCCCCTCGGACAGGGCCGGAAACACCATATATTTT.